Below are 17 T cell receptor beta chains sequenced from a single sample in a study of T-cell reconstitution after alpha-beta-depleted transplantation in children. Preparation of the TCRbeta library used unique molecular identifiers. TCRdb passed the PCR reads through MiXCR, listing each CDR3 protein once. The sample has about 540,000 distinct CDR3 sequences; about a sixth are singletons. The sequencing used PBMCs from the stem cell graft donor, collected from the stem cell graft. The receptors derive from a human donor who donated a stem cell graft to a child with acute lymphoblastic leukemia.

The chain has TRBV20-1 and TRBJ2-5, with 7 nucleotides matching TRBD2. This CDR3 is 15 amino acids long. Germline lookup yields CDR1 DFQATT and CDR2 SNEGSKA (reference sequence). V lost 0 bases, J lost 1 base, and 5 bases stayed unmatched. CDR3 nucleotides: TGCAGTGCTAGAGATCTGGCTAGCGGCCAAGAGACCCAGTACTTC. Protein product: CSARDLASGQETQYF.

This clonotype was seen repeatedly, ten times or more. This rearrangement joins TRBV5-1 to TRBJ2-1; the D is unclear. This CDR3 has 11 residues. Trimming removed 6 bases from V and 9 bases from J, with 10 bases in between. The germline CDR1 and CDR2 sequences are SGHRS and YFSETQ. In DNA, the CDR3 is TGCGCCAGCATTGGGTCAGGTGAGCAGTTCTTC. Translation: CASIGSGEQFF.

This clonotype was observed a handful of times. The J gene is TRBJ2-7, the V gene TRBV15; D may match TRBD1 or TRBD2 (5 bases each). Looked up from germline, CDR1 is LNHNV and CDR2 is YYDKDF (reference sequence). The CDR3 runs to 16 residues. V was clipped by 0 bases and J by 4 bases, with 16 bases between them. The CDR3 loop reads CATSRDVLGPGYEQYF. The CDR3 DNA is TGTGCCACCAGCAGAGATGTGCTGGGGCCGGGGTACGAGCAGTACTTC.

This clonotype was seen more than once but under ten times. The J gene is TRBJ2-3, the V gene TRBV9; 9 nucleotides agree with TRBD1. J lost 1 base, V lost 5 bases, and 5 bases had no gene match. The CDR3 is 15 residues long. Germline V lookup: CDR1 SGDLS, CDR2 YYNGEE. The CDR3 DNA reads TGTGCCAGCAGTACCGGGACAGGGCGCACAGATACGCAGTATTTT. Encoded protein: CASSTGTGRTDTQYF.

This clonotype was picked up a small number of times. V gene TRBV4-1 combines with J gene TRBJ2-1, with no clear D. V lost 0 bases and J lost 7, with 10 bases in between. The length of the CDR3 is 14 residues. Germline V gene lookup returns CDR1 MGHRA and CDR2 YSYEKL. CDR3 sequence (DNA): TGCGCCAGCAGCCAAGAGGCGGAATGGAATGAGCAGTTCTTC. Translated: CASSQEAEWNEQFF.

This chain connects TRBV20-1 to TRBJ2-7, with 7 nucleotides matching TRBD2. The CDR3 runs 13 residues. From germline, CDR1 is DFQATT and CDR2 SNEGSKA (reference sequence). The V and J ends lost 4 bases and 3 bases, in that order; junction bases with no gene match: 6. The DNA of the CDR3 is TGCAGTGCTAACTCGGGACTAATCTACGAGCAGTACTTC. Protein sequence: CSANSGLIYEQYF.

The table lists this clonotype with a few counts. The J gene is TRBJ1-2, the V gene TRBV5-1; D is undetermined. The V and J ends lost 3 bases and 4 bases respectively, with 34 bases between them. Germline V gene data show CDR1 as SGHRS and CDR2 as YFSETQ. This CDR3 is 21 amino acids long. CDR3 sequence: CASSWSAGFLKLAQTFYGYTF. For the CDR3, the DNA is TGCGCCAGCAGCTGGTCCGCGGGATTTTTAAAGTTGGCCCAGACGTTCTATGGCTACACCTTC. Complete variable domain (other parts from reference TRBV5-1 and TRBJ1-2): KAGVTQTPRYLIKTRGQQVTLSCSPISGHRSVSWYQQTPGQGLQFLFEYFSETQRNKGNFPGRFSGRQFSNSRSEMNVSTLELGDSALYLCASSWSAGFLKLAQTFYGYTFGSGTRLTVV.

The table lists this clonotype with a few counts. This chain links TRBV9 with TRBJ1-1; no definite D call. This CDR3 contains 13 residues. The V gene's germline CDR1 is SGDLS and CDR2 YYNGEE. Trimming stripped 0 bases from V and 3 bases from J, with 6 bases between. CDR3 sequence (DNA): TGTGCCAGCAGCGTAGATGGGGACACTGAAGCTTTCTTT. This translates into CASSVDGDTEAFF.

This clonotype has only a few counts. V is TRBV9 and J is TRBJ2-1; no clear D. V lost 0 bases, J lost 0 bases, and 16 bases lay in between. The CDR3 has 18 amino acids. Germline CDR1 reads SGDLS; CDR2 reads YYNGEE. CDR3 nucleotide sequence: TGTGCCAGCAGCGTAGTATCGACTTACCAAAGCTCCTACAATGAGCAGTTCTTC. Translated, it gives CASSVVSTYQSSYNEQFF. The entire variable domain, with the rest obtained from reference TRBV9 and TRBJ2-1, is as follows: DSGVTQTPKHLITATGQRVTLRCSPRSGDLSVYWYQQSLDQGLQFLIQYYNGEERAKGNILERFSAQQFPDLHSELNLSSLELGDSALYFCASSVVSTYQSSYNEQFFGPGTRLTVL.

The chain combines TRBV29-1 with TRBJ2-6; TRBD2 is a possible D gene (5 bases). Trimming pared 6 bases from V and 2 bases from J, leaving 17 bases between. Germline CDR1 reads SQVTM; CDR2 reads ANQGSEA. The CDR3 consists of 16 residues. The CDR3 DNA reads as TGCAGCGTAGTGGCCGGGGTAGGCCCTGGGGCCAACGTCCTGACTTTC. This translates into CSVVAGVGPGANVLTF.

The chain has TRBV20-1 and TRBJ2-1; 9 bases line up with TRBD2. This CDR3 region has 17 residues. After removal of 1 base from V and 8 bases from J, the junction contained 15 bases not matched to a gene. Looked up from germline, CDR1 is DFQATT and CDR2 is SNEGSKA (reference sequence). The CDR3 DNA sequence: TGCAGTGCTAGAGGTTTTAGCGGGAGAGATTACAAAGATGAGCAGTTCTTC. This sequence encodes CSARGFSGRDYKDEQFF.

The chain has TRBV7-9 and TRBJ2-2; D remains unclear. Germline V lookup: CDR1 SEHNR, CDR2 FQNEAQ (reference sequence). The CDR3 contains 12 residues. The ends were cut back, 11 bases at V and 2 bases at J, with 9 bases in the middle. Here the CDR3 DNA reads TGTGCCGCCGGACCTAACACCGGGGAGCTGTTTTTT. This codes for CAAGPNTGELFF.

This clonotype was observed a few times. The chain combines TRBV5-1 with TRBJ2-3; 8 bases are a match to TRBD1. The V gene end was trimmed by 4 bases and the J gene end by 5 bases; junction bases not matched to a gene: 9. The CDR3 spans 15 residues. Germline V gene data show CDR1 as SGHRS and CDR2 as YFSETQ. For the CDR3, the DNA is TGCGCCAGCAGCGAAGGGACAGGCGACAGAGATACGCAGTATTTT. Its protein product is CASSEGTGDRDTQYF.

This clonotype has more than one count but fewer than ten. This sequence joins TRBV20-1 and TRBJ1-1, with D unresolved. V was trimmed by 4 bases and J by 1 base, leaving 13 bases between them. This CDR3 contains 14 residues. The germline gives CDR1 DFQATT, CDR2 SNEGSKA (reference sequence). The CDR3 region is CSANRPHGNTEAFF. In nucleotides, the CDR3 is TGCAGTGCTAACCGACCCCACGGGAACACTGAAGCTTTCTTT.

This clonotype was counted a few times. The V and J genes are TRBV4-1 and TRBJ2-5; 12 bases fit TRBD2. Germline values: CDR1 MGHRA, CDR2 YSYEKL. The CDR3 is made up of 18 amino acids. V lost 3 bases to trimming and J lost 4 bases; unmatched junction nucleotides: 12. Written as DNA, the CDR3 is TGCGCCAGCAGCCAGACCCATACGAGGACTAGCGGGACAGAGACCCAGTACTTC. Its protein is CASSQTHTRTSGTETQYF.

This clonotype showed up many times. The J gene is TRBJ2-7, the V gene TRBV5-1; D might be TRBD1 (6 bases). This CDR3 has 15 amino acids. Germline loops: CDR1 SGHRS, CDR2 YFSETQ. V lost 0 bases and J 2 bases, leaving 12 bases between the germline ends. The CDR3 is CASSLGLGQTYEQYF. The CDR3 DNA is TGCGCCAGCAGCTTGGGCCTAGGACAGACCTACGAGCAGTACTTC.

There are a few counts of this clonotype. The V and J genes are TRBV15 and TRBJ2-1, with TRBD1 matching 9 bases. The V and J ends lost 5 bases and 4 bases, in that order; junction bases with no gene match: 3. The CDR3 is made up of 14 amino acids. Germline V gene data show CDR1 as LNHNV and CDR2 as YYDKDF (reference sequence). The CDR3 loop is CATSGTGRYNEQFF. CDR3 sequence (DNA): TGTGCCACCAGCGGGACAGGGAGATACAATGAGCAGTTCTTC.